This paragraph reports one T cell receptor (beta chain). Data came from immunoSEQ multiplex PCR; TCRdb stores just in-frame clones and leaves some out. This sample has about 300,000 clones, with over 85% found just once. The data derive from a study of blood T cell repertoires in COVID-19. V lost 2 bases, J lost 3 bases, and 8 bases lay in between. The CDR3 length is 13 residues. The V gene's germline CDR1 is MNHNS and CDR2 SASEGT. The receptor's source is a woman in her twenties or thirties with COVID-19, enrolled during active disease. The rearrangement uses TRBV6-1 and TRBJ2-7; TRBD2 might be the D (5 bases). Input material: peripheral blood. This CDR3 is CASSERELYEQYF. The CDR3 bases are TGTGCCAGCAGTGAACGGGAACTCTACGAGCAGTACTTC.